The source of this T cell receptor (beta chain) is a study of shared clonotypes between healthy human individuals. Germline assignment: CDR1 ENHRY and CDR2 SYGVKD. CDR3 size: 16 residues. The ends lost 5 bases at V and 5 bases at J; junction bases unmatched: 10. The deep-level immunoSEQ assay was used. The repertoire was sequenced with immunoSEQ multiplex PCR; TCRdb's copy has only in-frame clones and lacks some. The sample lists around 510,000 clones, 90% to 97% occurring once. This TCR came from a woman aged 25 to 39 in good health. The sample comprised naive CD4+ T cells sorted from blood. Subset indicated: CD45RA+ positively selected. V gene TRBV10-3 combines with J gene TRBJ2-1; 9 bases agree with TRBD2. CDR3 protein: CAISSQPGLADNEQFF. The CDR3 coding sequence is TGTGCCATCAGTTCCCAACCGGGACTAGCCGACAATGAGCAGTTCTTC.